One and the same sample provided the 9 T cell receptor beta chains below, sequenced in a study of blood T cell repertoires in COVID-19. Some clones are missing from TCRdb's copy, which holds only in-frame ones; the method was immunoSEQ multiplex PCR. The data contain about 140,000 clones, 70% to 80% of them singletons. The sequencing sample was made of peripheral blood. All receptors derive from a man in his sixties who had recovered from COVID-19.

The chain couples TRBV20-1 to TRBJ1-2, with D possibly being TRBD1 (5 bases). The CDR3 runs to 14 residues. V was clipped by 3 bases and J by 4 bases, with 15 bases between them. CDR1 is DFQATT and CDR2 is SNEGSKA in the germline V gene (reference sequence). This chain's CDR3 is CSASTRAGGYGYTF. The CDR3 bases are TGCAGTGCTAGTACGAGGGCCGGGGGCTATGGCTACACCTTC.

This sequence joins TRBV18 and TRBJ2-7; 8 bases align to TRBD2. Germline V gives CDR1 KGHSH, CDR2 LQKENI. With V trimmed by 2 bases and J by 7 bases, 10 bases remained unmatched. This CDR3 is 15 amino acids long. In DNA, the CDR3 is TGTGCCAGCTCACCAGCGGGGGGCCGCTGGGAGGAGCAGTACTTC. Protein sequence: CASSPAGGRWEEQYF.

This clone was counted once. The chain has TRBV3-1 (or the pseudogene TRBV3-2) and TRBJ2-1, with 10 bases aligning to TRBD2. Germline assignment: CDR1 LGHDT and CDR2 YNNKEL (reference sequence). There are 15 residues in the CDR3. V lost 6 bases and J lost 3; bases outside the gene matches: 5. The CDR3 nucleotides read TGTGCCAGCAGTCCAACTAGCGGGAACTACAATGAGCAGTTCTTC. This gives the protein CASSPTSGNYNEQFF.

The CDR3 nucleotides are TGTGCCAGCATTCGGGAGAGCTCCTACAATGAGCAGTTCTTC. It translates to CASIRESSYNEQFF. The chain combines TRBV7-2 with TRBJ2-1; possible D gene TRBD2, 6 bases. Deletions cut 7 bases from V and 0 bases from J, with 10 bases between. CDR1 is SGHTA, CDR2 FQGNSA, per germline. The CDR3 consists of 14 residues.

V gene TRBV9 combines with J gene TRBJ2-2, with 9 bases fitting TRBD2. The trim removed 2 bases at V and 6 bases at J, leaving 2 bases unmatched. The CDR3 is made up of 14 amino acids. The germline V gene encodes CDR1 SGDLS and CDR2 YYNGEE. CDR3 loop: CASSVGLAAGELFF. For the CDR3, the DNA is TGTGCCAGCAGCGTGGGACTAGCAGCCGGGGAGCTGTTTTTT. The full variable domain, in which reference TRBV9 and TRBJ2-2 provide the parts outside the CDR3, is DSGVTQTPKHLITATGQRVTLRCSPRSGDLSVYWYQQSLDQGLQFLIQYYNGEERAKGNILERFSAQQFPDLHSELNLSSLELGDSALYFCASSVGLAAGELFFGEGSRLTVL.

The chain uses TRBV28 and TRBJ1-2, with 7 bases that match TRBD1. Trimming removed 6 bases from V and 5 bases from J; junction bases left unmatched: 3. Germline-derived CDR1 and CDR2 are MDHEN and SYDVKM. The CDR3 loop spans 12 amino acids. The CDR3 sequence: CASRTGQYGYTF. The CDR3 region has the DNA TGTGCCAGCAGAACGGGACAGTATGGCTACACCTTC.

There are a few counts of this clone. The chain links TRBV6-5 to TRBJ2-1, with 8 bases fitting TRBD2. Germline V lookup: CDR1 MNHEY, CDR2 SVGAGI. The CDR3 contains 13 residues. V shed 7 bases, J shed 4 bases, and the junction held 3 bases outside the gene matches. CDR3 protein: CASTVAGYNEQFF. Written as DNA, the CDR3 is TGTGCCAGCACAGTAGCGGGGTACAATGAGCAGTTCTTC.

The chain employs TRBV6-2 or TRBV6-3 and TRBJ1-5; D may be TRBD1 (5 bases). Trimming stripped 2 bases from V and 3 bases from J, with 17 bases between. The germline CDR1 and CDR2 sequences are MNHEY and SVGEGT. The CDR3 is made up of 17 amino acids. The CDR3, as DNA: TGTGCCAGCAGTTACGAACGCGGGGGAACGGACAATCAGCCCCAGCATTTT. Residues: CASSYERGGTDNQPQHF.

This clone was counted a few times. This chain joins TRBV11-3 and TRBJ2-1; 11 bases are a match to TRBD2. The CDR3 loop spans 16 amino acids. The J segment lost 7 bases and the V segment lost 4 bases, leaving 9 bases of the junction unmatched. Per germline, CDR1 SGHNT and CDR2 YENEEA. CDR3 coding DNA: TGTGCCAGCAGCTCCTATACTAGCGGGGGAGTAAATGAGCAGTTCTTC. Its protein is CASSSYTSGGVNEQFF.